This T cell receptor (beta chain) was obtained from a study of blood T cell repertoires in COVID-19. Study-wide background: COVID-19 samples collected from the United States, Italy and Spain covered acute and convalescent phases. PBMCs, B-cell-depleted T cells, or T cells provided the cDNA or gDNA that made up the material.

CDR1 is DFQATT, CDR2 SNEGSKA, per germline (reference sequence). The length of the CDR3 is 15 residues. V was cut by 3 bases and J by 0 bases, with 13 bases left in between. In the authors' workflow: Reference gene primer amplification gave nucleated cell count estimates. Clones were sequenced by immunoSEQ multiplex PCR, and TCRdb holds only the in-frame ones, with some missing. For V, J and clone size, that table is used; D and trimming come from the DNA. The sample shows about 190,000 clones, about 88% of them seen only once. Sequencing input: peripheral blood. The rearrangement joins TRBV20-1 to TRBJ2-3, with D maybe TRBD2 (5 bases). This receptor was taken from a woman over 75 with acute or convalescent COVID-19. CDR3 protein: CSASSGDYSTDTQYF. Written as DNA, the CDR3 is TGCAGTGCTAGTTCCGGAGACTACAGCACAGATACGCAGTATTTT.